This T cell receptor (beta chain) was observed in a study of T cells in Graves' hyperthyroidism and ophthalmopathy (dated by TCRdb to the late 2010s). For the wider study: Peripheral blood was sampled at the time of initial diagnosis, prior to any treatment. To identify distinguishing TCR V-J signatures, a discovery cohort of about 100 patients was used, comprising some 43 with Graves' ophthalmopathy and about 59 with stable Graves' hyperthyroidism. Prospective prediction of ophthalmopathy was tested in an independent validation cohort consisting of about 19 hyperthyroidism patients and some 17 patients who later progressed to ophthalmopathy. The 75 to 100 discovery patients were randomly split 7:3 into training and test sets. In addition, the study compared T-cell repertoires in thyroid tissue and in blood from six Graves' hyperthyroidism patients. Following sampling, methimazole starting at 30 mg daily was given to hyperthyroidism patients, and high-dose intravenous methylprednisolone was given to ophthalmopathy patients. The paper describes TCR Vbeta CDR3 sequencing of 140 or so peripheral blood samples, made up of around 41 ophthalmopathy patients, 70 to 80 hyperthyroidism patients and 17 progressor patients.

For this clonotype: Its cognate antigen has yet to be identified. No base-level quality is on record; no much larger clone is a single base apart.

Hyperthyroidism patients were newly diagnosed, with disease duration under 2 months, and aged 18 to 65 years. Exclusion was applied to patients with uncontrolled infections, other autoimmune diseases, pregnancy or lactation. Clinical symptoms, serum thyroxine and TRAb, thyroid ultrasound, and orbital computed tomography formed the basis for the diagnoses. Blood from progressor patients was collected at the time of first diagnosis with hyperthyroidism, before any ophthalmopathy symptoms had appeared. Ficoll-Paque density gradient centrifugation was used to isolate PBMCs from 9.5 to 10 ml of fresh peripheral blood. Progressor patients were first diagnosed with Graves' hyperthyroidism and then developed ophthalmopathy during follow-up. Trizol reagent was used to extract total RNA, and RNA quality was then checked on an Agilent 2100 Bioanalyzer. Results and caveats for the whole study, not just this receptor: In validation, the model predicted progression to ophthalmopathy with approximately 69% sensitivity and about 72% specificity, a median of 6.5 months before onset. Most expanded thyroid clonotypes (frequency above 0.001) were also detected in blood, a finding suggesting that blood repertoires may reflect thyroid immune responses. In cross-validation, a model built on a 13 V-J signature told ophthalmopathy apart from stable hyperthyroidism with less than 90% sensitivity and about 81% specificity, and in testing the same model reached 80%/75%. Sample size was not statistically predetermined, and investigators were not blinded to group allocation.

The CDR3 sequence holds 13 residues, the cysteine and phenylalanine included. The retained sequence is limited to the CDR3, 39 bases, with the frame set at the first base. The germline ends are 11 bases apart after V is trimmed by 5 bases and J by 3 bases. In the germline V gene (reference sequence), CDR1 corresponds to LGHDT and CDR2 to YNNKEL. The TCR beta CDR3 regions were amplified from RNA transcripts. For the first round of RT-PCR on the TCR CDR3, the HTBI primer set was used together with the Qiagen OneStep RT-PCR kit. The libraries were constructed in a second round of multiplex PCR and then size-selected and purified. Sequencing of the libraries was done on an Illumina HiSeq2000 using paired-end 100 bp reads. The authors' analysis ran thus. Raw data were processed with SOAPnuke, discarding reads with adapters, uncalled bases, mean Phred below 15, or no exact constant-primer or identifier match. COPE v1.2.5 was used to merge the high-quality paired reads, and each unique nucleotide sequence was defined as a clonotype. MiTCR v1.1 was used to align clonotypes to the IMGT TRBV, TRBD and TRBJ reference segments. The analysis was restricted to V-J combinations with a frequency above 0.0001, which together covered over 99% of the repertoires. The TCS score was defined as the ratio of F50 (clonal expansion) to E x V (chaos), calculated using BLOSUM62-based TCRdist between CDR3 peptides within each V-J. Welch's t-statistics and random forest reduced approximately 520 V-J features to 13, which were used in a naive Bayes classifier (R e1071). In TCRdb, the public reads were trimmed at Q25 with fastp and aligned with MiXCR, with productive beta chains retained. One record per CDR3 amino acid sequence lists the most common genes and DNA. In this record, the V and J calls reflect TCRdb's handling and not the investigators' own analysis. Across this sample there are 550,000 to 850,000 distinct CDR3 sequences, with roughly 20% seen only once. The ten largest clonotypes hold around 17% of the sample.

The chain uses TRBV3-1 and TRBJ2-7; the D region may be TRBD1 or TRBD2, each matching 5 bases equally. The sequencing input was blood. This TCR was recovered from a woman in her fifties or sixties with Graves' hyperthyroidism that later progressed to Graves' ophthalmopathy. The CDR3 is CASSWGRDYEQYF. At the DNA level, the sequence is TGTGCCAGCAGCTGGGGACGGGACTACGAGCAGTACTTC.